A single sample gave rise to the 20 T cell receptor beta chains below, sequenced in a study of OX40 agonist ivuxolimab in advanced cancers. Only in-frame clones appear in the TCRdb table, and some are missing; sequencing was by immunoSEQ multiplex PCR. The profile shows about 80,000 clones, 70% to 90% of them singletons. The sequencing here drew on CD4+ or CD8+ T cells sorted from blood, taken in a trial of the OX40 agonist ivuxolimab. The receptors were sampled from an adult with an advanced solid tumor such as melanoma, head and neck, liver or kidney cancer.

This rearrangement joins TRBV6-8 to TRBJ2-7, with unresolved D. Trimming took 8 bases from V and 7 from J, leaving 33 bases between them. CDR3 size: 18 residues. Germline V lookup: CDR1 MNHGY, CDR2 SAAAGT. CDR3 region: CASSPPNGSVKRKVEQYF. For the CDR3, the DNA is TGTGCCAGCTCTCCTCCCAACGGGTCAGTGAAAAGGAAGGTTGAGCAGTACTTC.

This chain links TRBV7-3 with TRBJ2-1; 10 bases match TRBD1. The J segment lost 6 bases and the V segment lost 4 bases, leaving 12 bases of the junction unmatched. This CDR3 has 17 residues. Germline CDR1 reads SGHTA; CDR2 reads FQGTGA. The CDR3 coding sequence is TGTGCCAGCAGCTCTCATCCCCGGGACAGGGGAAGCAATGAGCAGTTCTTC. Residues: CASSSHPRDRGSNEQFF.

The chain couples TRBV11-3 to TRBJ2-2, with 9 bases aligning to TRBD2. Unmatched junction bases numbered 11, after V lost 2 bases and J lost 7 bases. The CDR3 covers 17 residues. In germline, CDR1 is SGHNT, CDR2 YENEEA. CDR3 sequence (DNA): TGTGCCAGCAGCTTAAGGGTAGCGGGAGTTGGTGACGGGGAGCTGTTTTTT. It codes for CASSLRVAGVGDGELFF.

In its sample, this clone was seen once. The V gene is TRBV2, the J gene TRBJ2-6; D remains unclear. Germline CDR1 SNHLY, CDR2 FYNNEI. V dropped 7 bases and J dropped 0 bases, with 13 bases sitting between them. The CDR3 loop spans 16 amino acids. This CDR3 is CASKGPALSGANVLTF. CDR3 DNA: TGTGCCAGCAAAGGGCCGGCTCTCTCTGGGGCCAACGTCCTGACTTTC. Supplemented by reference TRBV2 and TRBJ2-6, the full variable domain reads EPEVTQTPSHQVTQMGQEVILRCVPISNHLYFYWYRQILGQKVEFLVSFYNNEISEKSEIFDDQFSVERPDGSNFTLKIRSTKLEDSAMYFCASKGPALSGANVLTFGAGSRLTVL.

The chain links TRBV28 to TRBJ1-6, with a tentative D call TRBD1 (5 bases). The germline V and J ends were trimmed by 8 bases and 14 bases, with 22 bases remaining between them. Germline assignment: CDR1 MDHEN and CDR2 SYDVKM. The CDR3 is 14 residues long. In nucleotides, the CDR3 is TGTGCCAGCCAAAAAGGGGACCGTGCTCGGGCCCTCCACTTT. Amino acids: CASQKGDRARALHF.

This clone has just one count. The chain is built from TRBV6-6 and TRBJ2-3, with 8 positions matching TRBD1. Trimming took 4 bases from V and 4 from J; bases not matched to a gene: 10. The length of the CDR3 is 16 residues. The germline V gene has CDR1 MNHNY and CDR2 SVGAGI (reference sequence). The CDR3 sequence is CASSSMDRAPPDTQYF. The CDR3 DNA reads TGTGCCAGCAGTTCTATGGACAGGGCACCACCAGATACGCAGTATTTT.

V gene TRBV19 combines with J gene TRBJ2-7, with a possible D match to TRBD1 (5 bases). The V end was cut by 6 bases, the J end by 3 bases, with 6 bases between. Germline-derived CDR1 and CDR2 are LNHDA and SQIVND (reference sequence). The CDR3 runs to 11 residues. CDR3 region: CASRDNYEQYF. CDR3 in DNA: TGTGCCAGTAGGGACAACTACGAGCAGTACTTC.

The chain links TRBV27 to TRBJ2-7, with D perhaps TRBD1 or TRBD2 (5 bases each). The CDR3 is 13 amino acids. In germline, CDR1 is MNHEY, CDR2 SMNVEV (reference sequence). V was trimmed by 8 bases and J by 7 bases, leaving 18 bases between them. For the CDR3, the DNA is TGTGCCAGCGGATATCCCCTTGGGGGAGAGCAGTACTTC. Translating it yields CASGYPLGGEQYF.

The rearrangement links TRBV6-6 to TRBJ2-1; 7 nucleotides line up with TRBD2. The germline V gene has CDR1 MNHNY and CDR2 SVGAGI (reference sequence). The CDR3 runs 13 residues. V lost 2 bases and J lost 10; bases outside the gene matches: 5. The DNA for the CDR3 is TGTGCCAGCAGTTACGTGGCGGGAGCAGAGCAGTTCTTC. It specifies CASSYVAGAEQFF.

This clone is judged medium-sized. V usage is TRBV4-2 and J usage is TRBJ2-7, with D unresolved. The CDR3 length is 14 residues. CDR1 and CDR2 from the germline V gene are LGHNA and YNFKEQ. Trimming took 0 bases from V and 3 from J, leaving 9 bases between them. The DNA for the CDR3 is TGTGCCAGCAGCCAAGAGTACGGGTACTACGAGCAGTACTTC. Its protein is CASSQEYGYYEQYF.

V and J are TRBV11-2 and TRBJ1-5; 8 nucleotides match TRBD1. This CDR3 is built from 14 residues. The V gene's germline CDR1 is SGHAT and CDR2 FQNNGV. V was clipped by 5 bases and J by 3 bases; unmatched bases: 3. CDR3 in amino acids: CASSKGQVNQPQHF. The CDR3 bases are TGTGCCAGCAGCAAGGGACAGGTCAATCAGCCCCAGCATTTT.

This rearrangement joins TRBV5-1 to TRBJ2-7; D is unclear. Trimming shortened V by 0 bases and J by 2 bases, and 9 bases separated the two germline ends. CDR3 length: 14 amino acids. Germline loops: CDR1 SGHRS, CDR2 YFSETQ. The CDR3 here is CASSLVGGTYEQYF. The CDR3 nucleotides read TGCGCCAGCAGCTTGGTCGGCGGTACCTACGAGCAGTACTTC.

This chain uses TRBV14 with TRBJ2-3, with D possibly TRBD1 on 6 matching bases. Trimming shortened V by 1 base and J by 2 bases, and 16 bases separated the two germline ends. The length of the CDR3 is 17 residues. Germline V CDR1 and CDR2: SGHDN, FVKESK. DNA for the CDR3: TGTGCCAGCAGCCAAGCGCCCGGACAGCCCTACACAGATACGCAGTATTTT. Amino acids: CASSQAPGQPYTDTQYF.

This clone has only one observation. The chain links TRBV19 to TRBJ2-7, with D uncertain. The CDR3 has 13 amino acids. Per germline, CDR1 LNHDA and CDR2 SQIVND (reference sequence). The V end lost 1 base, the J end lost 5 bases, and 9 bases lay between the germline ends. DNA for the CDR3: TGTGCCAGTAGTATAGTCGGGCTTCACGAGCAGTACTTC. Translation gives CASSIVGLHEQYF.

This sequence joins TRBV5-1 and TRBJ2-3; 10 bases are shared with TRBD2. The CDR3 loop spans 18 amino acids. Germline assignment: CDR1 SGHRS and CDR2 YFSETQ. Losses at the gene ends were 0 bases for V and 1 base for J; bases not matched to a gene: 8. This CDR3 is CASSLETSGTPGTDTQYF. The CDR3, as DNA: TGCGCCAGCAGCTTGGAAACTAGCGGGACCCCGGGCACAGATACGCAGTATTTT.

The gene calls are TRBV7-9 and TRBJ1-1, with D unclear. The CDR3 is 13 amino acids. With 8 bases removed from V and 6 bases from J, the gap between germline ends came to 16 bases. Per the germline V gene, CDR1 is SEHNR and CDR2 is FQNEAQ (reference sequence). The CDR3 is CASVSTANSEAFF. In nucleotides, the CDR3 is TGTGCCAGCGTAAGTACGGCAAACTCTGAAGCTTTCTTT.

About this clone: A read error may explain this, as a much larger clone is one base away. The sample has other DNA sequences that encode this CDR3 too. This chain uses TRBV9 with TRBJ2-2; 8 bases are shared with TRBD1. The CDR3 is 15 amino acids. Germline CDR1 is SGDLS and CDR2 is YYNGEE. With 4 bases clipped from V and 1 base from J, the junction kept 3 bases outside the gene matches. CDR3 region: CASSPGTGNTGELFF. In nucleotides, the CDR3 is TGTGCCAGCAGCCCCGGGACAGGGAACACCGGGGAGCTGTTTTTT.

The V gene is TRBV6-6, the J gene TRBJ1-1, with D uncertain. Trimming removed 6 bases at V and 1 base at J, with 9 bases between. CDR3 size: 13 residues. Germline CDR1 MNHNY, CDR2 SVGAGI (reference sequence). The CDR3 spells CASRNDGNTEAFF. As DNA, the CDR3 is TGTGCCAGCAGGAACGACGGGAACACTGAAGCTTTCTTT.

The genes are TRBV4-1 and TRBJ2-5; 8 bases are shared with TRBD2. The germline CDR1 and CDR2 sequences are MGHRA and YSYEKL. V dropped 0 bases and J dropped 5; count of bases not matched to a gene: 14. There are 18 residues in the CDR3. CDR3 nucleotides: TGCGCCAGCAGCCAAGAAGCGGGGACGGGAGGGGTGATGGAGACCCAGTACTTC. Its translation: CASSQEAGTGGVMETQYF.

This clone was recorded once. The V and J genes are TRBV27 and TRBJ2-2; TRBD2 matches 8 bases. The CDR3 consists of 15 residues. Germline CDR1 MNHEY, CDR2 SMNVEV (reference sequence). Germline trimming cut 6 bases from V and 6 bases from J; bases unmatched to any gene: 9. The chain's CDR3 is CASSLSGRRSGELFF. CDR3 DNA sequence: TGTGCCAGCAGCCTAAGCGGGAGAAGGTCCGGGGAGCTGTTTTTT.